These 22 T cell receptor beta chains originate from one sample sequenced in a study of T-cell memory formation after mild COVID-19. TCRdb re-called the 5' RACE reads through MiXCR, storing one row per CDR3 protein. The sample gives 300,000 or so distinct CDR3 sequences, about 15% of which show up once; 22% is in the top ten. Sequencing was carried out using PBMCs or a T cell subset sorted from them (not recorded which). Source of these receptors: a man aged 18 to 29 who had mild COVID-19 (a few samples of this study predate the infection). Cell type and time point are not known.

This clonotype was counted between two and nine times. In nucleotides, the CDR3 is TGTGCCAGCGGACAGGCAACCCAGTTCTTC. This sequence encodes CASGQATQFF. The gene calls are TRBV6-5 and TRBJ2-1; 7 bases are shared with TRBD1. Germline loops: CDR1 MNHEY, CDR2 SVGAGI. This CDR3 comprises 10 residues. V dropped 8 bases and J dropped 13; count of bases not matched to a gene: 5.

The J gene is TRBJ1-4, the V gene TRBV20-1; no clear D gene. The CDR3 extends over 12 amino acids. V lost 5 bases and J 0 bases, leaving 4 bases between the germline ends. The germline CDR1 and CDR2 sequences are DFQATT and SNEGSKA (reference sequence). CDR3 sequence: CSAYSTNEKLFF. The CDR3 nucleotides are TGCAGTGCTTATTCAACTAATGAAAAACTGTTTTTT.

The chain employs TRBV10-3 and TRBJ2-2, with 7 positions matching TRBD1. There are 14 residues in the CDR3. The J segment lost 5 bases and the V segment lost 8 bases, leaving 8 bases of the junction unmatched. From germline, CDR1 is ENHRY and CDR2 SYGVKD. CDR3 DNA sequence: TGTGCCATCGGCCCCGGGACAGTTACCGGGGAGCTGTTTTTT. This translates into CAIGPGTVTGELFF.

This chain connects TRBV11-2 to TRBJ1-2; D unresolved. Germline lookup yields CDR1 SGHAT and CDR2 FQNNGV. Deletions cut 6 bases from V and 5 bases from J, with 10 bases between. The CDR3 has 12 residues. The CDR3 DNA follows: TGTGCCAGCAGTCAAGGTTATTATGGCTACACCTTC. It codes for CASSQGYYGYTF.

This clonotype came up a few times. The V call is TRBV11-2, the J call TRBJ2-3, with D unresolved. The CDR3 extends over 14 amino acids. Trimming shortened V by 1 base and J by 4 bases, and 9 bases separated the two germline ends. Germline V CDR1 and CDR2: SGHAT, FQNNGV. As DNA, the CDR3 is TGTGCCAGCAGCTTAGCCGATTGGTCAGATACGCAGTATTTT. It translates to CASSLADWSDTQYF.

This clonotype was counted only a few times. The chain employs TRBV7-8 and TRBJ2-2, with a tentative D call TRBD2 (6 bases). V was trimmed by 2 bases and J by 3 bases, leaving 13 bases between them. CDR1 SGHVS and CDR2 FQNEAQ come from the germline V gene. The CDR3 contains 16 residues. As DNA, the CDR3 is TGTGCCAGCAGCTTAATTCCAGGACTATACACCGGGGAGCTGTTTTTT. Its protein product is CASSLIPGLYTGELFF.

The V call is TRBV4-3, the J call TRBJ1-1, with D hard to call. Germline CDR1 and CDR2: LGHNA and YSLEER. The CDR3 runs to 15 residues. Trimming shortened V by 7 bases and J by 12 bases, and 27 bases separated the two germline ends. The CDR3 DNA follows: TGCGCCAGCAACCCAATCTCAACGGATCCGGTCCCGTCTTTCTTT. It yields the protein CASNPISTDPVPSFF.

This clonotype was counted between two and nine times. Written as DNA, the CDR3 is TGTGCCAGCAGCCAAAAGATTACGATCTCTGGAAACACCATATATTTT. It translates to CASSQKITISGNTIYF. The V gene is TRBV4-2, the J gene TRBJ1-3; D unresolved. Germline loops: CDR1 LGHNA, CDR2 YNFKEQ. The CDR3 consists of 16 residues. With 2 bases removed from V and 0 bases from J, the gap between germline ends came to 11 bases.

This clonotype has a handful of counts. The chain joins TRBV2 to TRBJ2-3; 12 bases match TRBD2. The CDR3 is made up of 16 amino acids. Per the germline V gene, CDR1 is SNHLY and CDR2 is FYNNEI. The J segment lost 1 base and the V segment lost 4 bases, leaving 3 bases of the junction unmatched. CDR3 amino acids: CASSAWTSGGTDTQYF. The CDR3 coding sequence is TGTGCCAGCAGTGCCTGGACTAGCGGGGGCACAGATACGCAGTATTTT.

This clonotype was seen more than once but under ten times. CDR3 DNA sequence: TGCGCCAGCAGCTCGACGGTGAACACCGGGGAGCTGTTTTTT. As protein: CASSSTVNTGELFF. The chain employs TRBV5-1 and TRBJ2-2; D unclear. CDR3 length: 14 amino acids. With 3 bases removed from V and 1 base from J, the gap between germline ends came to 7 bases. Germline CDR1 reads SGHRS; CDR2 reads YFSETQ.

This clonotype was detected a few times. V and J are TRBV7-2 and TRBJ2-1, with D possibly being TRBD1 (6 bases). V lost 1 base and J lost 8, with 18 bases in between. The CDR3 runs 16 residues. Germline values: CDR1 SGHTA, CDR2 FQGNSA. The CDR3 DNA follows: TGTGCCAGCAGCTTAGACAGGGATTCCTTAAGCGATGAGCAGTTCTTC. Its translation is CASSLDRDSLSDEQFF.

This clonotype was seen a few times. The chain couples TRBV12-3 or TRBV12-4 to TRBJ2-2, with D tentatively TRBD2 (5 bases). Trimming removed 6 bases at V and 0 bases at J, with 17 bases between. The CDR3 spans 17 residues. The CDR3 nucleotides read TGTGCCAGCAGCCAAAGCGCAGCGGTCGCGAACACCGGGGAGCTGTTTTTT. Translation: CASSQSAAVANTGELFF.

A few counts support this clonotype. This rearrangement joins TRBV2 to TRBJ2-7, with D maybe TRBD1 (5 bases). Trimming shortened V by 4 bases and J by 3 bases, and 16 bases separated the two germline ends. Germline loops: CDR1 SNHLY, CDR2 FYNNEI. The CDR3 has 15 amino acids. CDR3 sequence reads: CASSVGAGRHYEQYV. The CDR3 region has the DNA TGTGCCAGCAGTGTAGGGGCAGGACGGCACTACGAGCAGTACGTC.

This clonotype was counted many times. The chain links TRBV11-2 to TRBJ2-3; the D is unclear. The CDR3 spans 13 residues. V was clipped by 1 base and J by 2 bases, with 4 bases between them. Germline V gives CDR1 SGHAT, CDR2 FQNNGV. The chain's CDR3 is CASSLGATDTQYF. DNA for the CDR3: TGTGCCAGCAGCTTAGGGGCCACAGATACGCAGTATTTT.

This rearrangement joins TRBV27 to TRBJ2-7; D is unresolved. Germline CDR1 MNHEY, CDR2 SMNVEV (reference sequence). This CDR3 has 11 residues. The V gene lost 7 bases and the J gene lost 6 bases, with 10 bases spanning the gap. CDR3 coding DNA: TGTGCCAGCATGTGGTTGGGCGAGCAGTACGTC. Protein sequence: CASMWLGEQYV.

In its sample, this clonotype was seen a few times. The chain couples TRBV7-9 to TRBJ2-3; tentatively, D is TRBD1 (5 bases). This CDR3 is built from 16 residues. Germline V gene data show CDR1 as SEHNR and CDR2 as FQNEAQ (reference sequence). Deletions cut 5 bases from V and 1 base from J, with 16 bases between. The CDR3 is CASSITGVRGTDTQYF. CDR3 DNA sequence: TGTGCCAGCAGCATAACAGGAGTCCGGGGCACAGATACGCAGTATTTT. Full variable domain (rest looked up from reference TRBV7-9 and TRBJ2-3): DTGVSQNPRHKITKRGQNVTFRCDPISEHNRLYWYRQTLGQGPEFLTYFQNEAQLEKSRLLSDRFSAERPKGSFSTLEIQRTEQGDSAMYLCASSITGVRGTDTQYFGPGTRLTVL.

This rearrangement joins TRBV9 to TRBJ1-6; 7 bases are shared with TRBD1. Germline V gene lookup returns CDR1 SGDLS and CDR2 YYNGEE. This CDR3 is 14 amino acids long. V shed 4 bases, J shed 10 bases, and the junction held 8 bases outside the gene matches. Here the CDR3 DNA reads TGTGCCAGCAGCCCTCGACAGGGAACCTCACCCCTCCACTTT. As protein: CASSPRQGTSPLHF. The entire variable domain, with the rest obtained from reference TRBV9 and TRBJ1-6, is as follows: DSGVTQTPKHLITATGQRVTLRCSPRSGDLSVYWYQQSLDQGLQFLIQYYNGEERAKGNILERFSAQQFPDLHSELNLSSLELGDSALYFCASSPRQGTSPLHFGNGTRLTVT.

The DNA for the CDR3 is TGTGCCAGCAGCCTCGAAGCTCTGCCCCAGCATTTT. Its protein is CASSLEALPQHF. This chain connects TRBV7-8 to TRBJ1-5; D is ambiguous. Looked up from germline, CDR1 is SGHVS and CDR2 is FQNEAQ. This CDR3 spans 12 amino acids. The V gene lost 5 bases and the J gene lost 9 bases, with 11 bases spanning the gap.

There are many counts of this clonotype. The rearrangement links TRBV5-1 to TRBJ2-1; D not resolved. V was trimmed by 5 bases and J by 4 bases, leaving 7 bases between them. Germline V gene sequence: CDR1 SGHRS, CDR2 YFSETQ. The CDR3 spans 12 residues. The CDR3 region has the DNA TGCGCCAGCAGTACAGTTTACAATGAGCAGTTCTTC. Its protein is CASSTVYNEQFF.

This clonotype was found many times. The gene calls are TRBV7-6 and TRBJ2-5, with 8 bases matching TRBD2. There are 15 residues in the CDR3. After removal of 5 bases from V and 5 bases from J, the junction contained 10 bases not matched to a gene. CDR1 and CDR2 (germline): SGHVS, FNYEAQ. In nucleotides, the CDR3 is TGTGCCAGCAGCCGCCTCGGGGGGGCCTGGGAGACCCAGTACTTC. It codes for CASSRLGGAWETQYF.

This clonotype was seen ten or more times. The V gene is TRBV29-1, the J gene TRBJ2-1, with D hard to call. Germline CDR1 reads SQVTM; CDR2 reads ANQGSEA. The CDR3 runs to 11 residues. Trimming removed 0 bases from V and 5 bases from J, with 2 bases in between. The CDR3 reads CSVEDNNEQFF. In DNA, the CDR3 is TGCAGCGTTGAAGATAACAATGAGCAGTTCTTC.

This clonotype has only a few counts. The chain employs TRBV10-1 and TRBJ2-3; 8 positions agree with TRBD1. Trimming cost V 2 bases and J 4 bases; bases outside gene matches: 2. Germline values: CDR1 WNHNN, CDR2 SYGVQD (reference sequence). CDR3 length: 14 residues. CDR3 sequence reads: CASSEGQGADTQYF. DNA for the CDR3: TGCGCCAGCAGTGAGGGACAGGGTGCAGATACGCAGTATTTT.